This TCR beta chain was identified during a study of radiotherapy plus CTLA-4 blockade in lung cancer. The data were produced by immunoSEQ multiplex PCR, yet TCRdb's version contains in-frame clones alone and is incomplete. Altogether 60,000 to 65,000 clones are present, 70% to 80% being singletons, with the ten largest covering approximately 4%. In regard to this clone: Its antigen is currently unknown.

V lost 5 bases and J 8 bases, leaving 9 bases between the germline ends. CDR3 length: 11 amino acids. CDR1 and CDR2 (germline): SGHTA, FQGNSA. General study results and limits: Among reported predictors of response, early blood T cell clone dynamics with interferon-beta performed best. Once radiotherapy plus ipilimumab had been given, TCR clones derived from tumor expanded in blood.

Sequenced here: peripheral blood, sampled from a patient treated with radiotherapy plus ipilimumab. This rearrangement joins TRBV7-2 to TRBJ1-2; D remains unclear. The receptor's source is a human donor with non-small cell lung cancer who had a complete response to radiotherapy plus ipilimumab. CDR3 sequence (DNA): TGTGCCAGCAGCCCCAACGAAGGCTACACCTTC. The encoded protein is CASSPNEGYTF.